This record covers a single T cell receptor (beta chain). TCRdb's table, derived via immunoSEQ multiplex PCR, lists solely in-frame clones and lacks some. The sample has nearly 300,000 clones; about 91% are singletons. This sample was included in a study of blood T cell repertoires in COVID-19. Study at large: COVID-19 samples, acute and convalescent, were from the United States, Italy and Spain.

Germline V CDR1 and CDR2: SNHLY, FYNNEI. The CDR3 is made up of 14 amino acids. The ends lost 6 bases at V and 4 bases at J; junction bases unmatched: 6. This chain uses TRBV2 with TRBJ1-1; TRBD1 matches at 9 bases. Sequencing input: peripheral blood. This TCR came from a woman aged 25 to 39 who had recovered from COVID-19. The CDR3 reads CASRLGQGSTEAFF. The CDR3, as DNA: TGTGCCAGCAGGTTAGGACAGGGGTCCACTGAAGCTTTCTTT.